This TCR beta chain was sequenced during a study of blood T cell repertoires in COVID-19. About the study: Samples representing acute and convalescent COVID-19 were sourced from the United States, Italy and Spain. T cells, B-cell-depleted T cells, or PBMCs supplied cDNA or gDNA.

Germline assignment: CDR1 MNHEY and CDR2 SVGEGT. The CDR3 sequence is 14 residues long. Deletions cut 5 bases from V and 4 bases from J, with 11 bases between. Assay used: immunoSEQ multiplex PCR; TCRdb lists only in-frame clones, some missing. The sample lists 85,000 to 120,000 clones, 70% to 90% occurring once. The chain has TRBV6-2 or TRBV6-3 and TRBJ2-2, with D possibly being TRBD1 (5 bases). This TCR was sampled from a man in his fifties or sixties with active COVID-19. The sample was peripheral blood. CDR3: CASSRGRLTGELFF. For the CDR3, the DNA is TGTGCCAGCAGTAGGGGCCGGCTCACCGGGGAGCTGTTTTTT.